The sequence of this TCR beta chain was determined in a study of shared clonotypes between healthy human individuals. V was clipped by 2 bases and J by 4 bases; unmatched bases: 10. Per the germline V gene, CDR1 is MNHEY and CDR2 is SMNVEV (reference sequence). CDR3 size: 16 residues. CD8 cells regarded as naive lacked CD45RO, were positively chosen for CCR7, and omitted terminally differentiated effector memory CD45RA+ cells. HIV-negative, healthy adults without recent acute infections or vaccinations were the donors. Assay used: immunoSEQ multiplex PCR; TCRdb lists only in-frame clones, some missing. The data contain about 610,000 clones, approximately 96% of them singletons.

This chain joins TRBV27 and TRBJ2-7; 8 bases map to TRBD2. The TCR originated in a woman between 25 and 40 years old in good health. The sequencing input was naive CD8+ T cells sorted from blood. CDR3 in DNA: TGTGCCAGCAGTTTAAGGGCCAGCGGGAGTTTATACGAGCAGTACTTC. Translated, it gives CASSLRASGSLYEQYF.